Shown below are 17 T cell receptor beta chains from a single sample sequenced in a study of PD-1 blockade in classical Hodgkin lymphoma. Generated by immunoSEQ multiplex PCR, the TCRdb table keeps only in-frame clones and is missing some. The sample lists tens of thousands of clones, about 70% occurring once. Each and every patient relapsed after autologous stem cell transplantation, and patients got differing brentuximab vedotin exposure. The sample was peripheral blood mononuclear cells (PBMCs), taken before the second cycle of nivolumab. The receptors shown here come from a human donor with classical Hodgkin lymphoma.

The rearrangement joins TRBV7-9 to TRBJ1-2; 7 positions match TRBD1. Trimming at V came to 8 bases and at J to 1 base, leaving 7 bases not matched to a gene. Germline loops: CDR1 SEHNR, CDR2 FQNEAQ (reference sequence). This CDR3 spans 14 amino acids. The CDR3 region is CASGIGTDNYGYTF. Written as DNA, the CDR3 is TGTGCCAGCGGGATCGGGACAGATAACTATGGCTACACCTTC.

The chain carries TRBV11-3 and TRBJ2-7; a possible D gene is TRBD2 (6 bases). V lost 3 bases, J lost 5 bases, and 11 bases lay in between. Germline V gene lookup returns CDR1 SGHNT and CDR2 YENEEA. The CDR3 spans 13 residues. CDR3 DNA sequence: TGTGCCAGCAGCTTCGGGGGTACCGACGAGCAGTACTTC. This sequence encodes CASSFGGTDEQYF. Full variable domain (remainder filled in from reference TRBV11-3 and TRBJ2-7): EAGVVQSPRYKIIEKKQPVAFWCNPISGHNTLYWYLQNLGQGPELLIRYENEEAVDDSQLPKDRFSAERLKGVDSTLKIQPAELGDSAVYLCASSFGGTDEQYFGPGTRLTVT.

V gene TRBV2 combines with J gene TRBJ2-7; TRBD2 is a possible D gene (7 bases). Trimming left V 9 bases short and J 7 bases short, with 13 bases between. This CDR3 region has 11 residues. Germline CDR1 SNHLY, CDR2 FYNNEI. The CDR3 protein is CARGGVAEQYF. CDR3 nucleotide sequence: TGTGCCAGAGGGGGGGTGGCAGAGCAGTACTTC.

This chain links TRBV28 with TRBJ1-2; maybe TRBD1 (6 bases). The V end was cut by 1 base, the J end by 3 bases, with 12 bases between. CDR3 size: 15 residues. Germline V CDR1 and CDR2: MDHEN, SYDVKM. The chain's CDR3 is CASSLFTGTHYGYTF. DNA of the CDR3: TGTGCCAGCAGTTTATTTACCGGGACACACTATGGCTACACCTTC.

This clone was counted a single time. The chain has TRBV5-1 and TRBJ1-4; D gene ambiguous. V lost 3 bases to trimming and J lost 4 bases, with 13 bases between them. The CDR3 totals 15 residues. Germline CDR1 SGHRS, CDR2 YFSETQ. The CDR3 loop is CASSSGPPLNEKLFF. CDR3 nucleotide sequence: TGCGCCAGCAGCTCCGGGCCTCCGCTTAATGAAAAACTGTTTTTT.

This clone was seen a handful of times. The chain has TRBV5-1 and TRBJ2-5; D is undetermined. Germline V lookup: CDR1 SGHRS, CDR2 YFSETQ. The CDR3 is 16 residues long. V was cut by 4 bases and J by 2 bases, with 18 bases left in between. CDR3: CASSLPLGGVQETQYF. As DNA, the CDR3 is TGCGCCAGCAGCCTCCCTTTGGGCGGAGTGCAAGAGACCCAGTACTTC.

This rearrangement joins TRBV11-2 to TRBJ2-1, with D hard to call. The ends were cut back, 1 base at V and 0 bases at J, with 7 bases in the middle. CDR1 and CDR2 from the germline V gene are SGHAT and FQNNGV. This CDR3 has 15 residues. CDR3 region: CASSLGRSSYNEQFF. CDR3 DNA: TGTGCCAGCAGCTTAGGGCGGAGCTCCTACAATGAGCAGTTCTTC.

This chain joins TRBV5-1 and TRBJ1-3; the D is unclear. V lost 0 bases and J 2 bases, leaving 9 bases between the germline ends. Germline V lookup: CDR1 SGHRS, CDR2 YFSETQ. The CDR3 is 15 residues long. The CDR3 reads CASSLDDNTGNTIYF. For the CDR3, the DNA is TGCGCCAGCAGCTTGGATGACAATACTGGAAACACCATATATTTT.

This clone was counted between two and nine times. The CDR3 DNA follows: TGTGCCAGGGTTTCTCCGGGACAGGGAAACACTGAAGCTTTCTTT. It specifies CARVSPGQGNTEAFF. V usage is TRBV19 and J usage is TRBJ1-1; 9 bases are a match to TRBD1. Germline V CDR1 and CDR2: LNHDA, SQIVND (reference sequence). The CDR3 runs to 15 residues. The J segment lost 2 bases and the V segment lost 9 bases, leaving 10 bases of the junction unmatched.

The chain couples TRBV5-6 to TRBJ1-1, with D uncertain. V was trimmed by 7 bases and J by 1 base, leaving 11 bases between them. Germline V gives CDR1 SGHDT, CDR2 YYEEEE. The CDR3 loop spans 13 amino acids. CDR3 DNA: TGTGCCAGCTACATGTGGGCGAACACTGAAGCTTTCTTT. It specifies CASYMWANTEAFF.

The CDR3 reads CASSEHRDEGSYGYTF. As DNA, the CDR3 is TGTGCCAGCAGTGAGCACAGGGATGAGGGGAGCTATGGCTACACCTTC. The chain joins TRBV5-6 to TRBJ1-2, with D perhaps matching TRBD1 (6 bases). Deletions cut 5 bases from V and 4 bases from J, with 21 bases between. CDR3 length equals 16 residues. CDR1 and CDR2 (germline): SGHDT, YYEEEE.

The rearrangement joins TRBV7-2 to TRBJ2-3, with 11 nucleotides matching TRBD2. The CDR3 has 16 amino acids. Per the germline V gene, CDR1 is SGHTA and CDR2 is FQGNSA. V was clipped by 1 base and J by 4 bases; unmatched bases: 4. CDR3 coding DNA: TGTGCCAGCAGCTTAGTAGCGGGGGGGCTGGCAGATACGCAGTATTTT. Translating it yields CASSLVAGGLADTQYF.

This chain joins TRBV12-5 and TRBJ1-5; perhaps TRBD1 as D (6 bases). The CDR3 has 17 amino acids. From germline, CDR1 is LGHNT and CDR2 FRNRAP. V lost 6 bases, J lost 8 bases, and 26 bases lay in between. CDR3 in amino acids: CASGGAGGPLGGEPQHF. The CDR3 nucleotides are TGTGCTAGTGGGGGGGCGGGGGGCCCCCTTGGCGGCGAGCCCCAGCATTTT.

The chain couples TRBV5-1 to TRBJ2-7; 11 bases line up with TRBD2. This CDR3 spans 15 amino acids. Germline loops: CDR1 SGHRS, CDR2 YFSETQ. V was pared by 2 bases and J by 6 bases, with 7 bases of the junction left unmatched. CDR3 protein: CASSLEASGGSEQYF. CDR3 nucleotides: TGCGCCAGCAGCTTAGAGGCTAGCGGGGGGAGCGAGCAGTACTTC.

This chain joins TRBV11-2 and TRBJ2-7, with TRBD1 identical over 8 bases. V shed 2 bases and J 3 bases; nucleotides not matched to a gene: 0. Looked up from germline, CDR1 is SGHAT and CDR2 is FQNNGV. This CDR3 region has 13 residues. The CDR3 DNA sequence: TGTGCCAGCAGCTTAACAGGGGGCTACGAGCAGTACTTC. Protein product: CASSLTGGYEQYF.

The gene calls are TRBV2 and TRBJ2-7; maybe TRBD2 (6 bases). Trimming removed 0 bases at V and 4 bases at J, with 19 bases between. This CDR3 contains 17 residues. CDR1 SNHLY and CDR2 FYNNEI come from the germline V gene. As DNA, the CDR3 is TGTGCCAGCAGTGAAGCCCTGGGGGGTAGCGGATCATACGAGCAGTACTTC. This encodes CASSEALGGSGSYEQYF.

The rearrangement joins TRBV7-2 to TRBJ2-1; TRBD2 agrees at 11 bases. CDR1 SGHTA and CDR2 FQGNSA come from the germline V gene. V shed 1 base, J shed 0 bases, and the junction held 8 bases outside the gene matches. The CDR3 totals 19 residues. The chain's CDR3 is CASSLEKTSGASSYNEQFF. CDR3 DNA: TGTGCCAGCAGCTTAGAGAAGACTAGCGGGGCCAGCTCCTACAATGAGCAGTTCTTC.